The 2 T cell receptor beta chains given below trace back to one sample, sequenced in a study of shared clonotypes between healthy human individuals. Generated by immunoSEQ multiplex PCR, the TCRdb table keeps only in-frame clones and is missing some. The table has some 480,000 clones, 70% to 85% seen once. Sequenced material: PBMCs. These receptors were obtained from a woman in her thirties or forties in good health. Some clones in this sample may be carry-over from other donors' samples.

Turning to this clone: The same CDR3 can be traced to other DNA sequences in this sample. V usage is TRBV28 and J usage is TRBJ1-2; TRBD1 might be the D (5 bases). V was pared by 3 bases and J by 4 bases, with 9 bases between. CDR1 and CDR2 (germline): MDHEN, SYDVKM. The CDR3 is made up of 13 amino acids. The DNA for the CDR3 is TGTGCCAGCAGTTTGGGGGTGGGCTATGGCTACACCTTC. This codes for CASSLGVGYGYTF.

The rearrangement joins TRBV5-5 to TRBJ1-5; D is ambiguous. CDR3 length equals 15 residues. Trimming took 0 bases from V and 3 from J, leaving 10 bases between them. The germline V gene encodes CDR1 SGHKS and CDR2 YYEKEE (reference sequence). CDR3 DNA: TGTGCCAGCAGCTTGGGTAGGAGCATCAATCAGCCCCAGCATTTT. Its protein product is CASSLGRSINQPQHF. Based on the CDR3 plus reference TRBV5-5 and TRBJ1-5, the full variable domain is DAGVTQSPTHLIKTRGQQVTLRCSPISGHKSVSWYQQVLGQGPQFIFQYYEKEERGRGNFPDRFSARQFPNYSSELNVNALLLGDSALYLCASSLGRSINQPQHFGDGTRLSIL.